The TCR beta chain under discussion was sequenced for a study of T cell responses to AZD1222 COVID-19 vaccine. Sequencing used immunoSEQ multiplex PCR; TCRdb keeps in-frame clones, though not all of them. This sample has approximately 260,000 clones, with 85% to 95% found just once. The TCR originated in an adult in good health. The specimen was peripheral blood, collected on day 0 of AZD1222 vaccination.

The CDR3 region has the DNA TGTGCCAGCAGTTCCCTGACTGCCGGGAACAATGAAAAACTGTTTTTT. This translates into CASSSLTAGNNEKLFF. The chain links TRBV27 to TRBJ1-4, with D hard to call. Trimming took off 4 bases at V and 5 bases at J, with 17 bases between the two ends. There are 16 residues in the CDR3. The germline gives CDR1 MNHEY, CDR2 SMNVEV (reference sequence).